These T cell receptor beta chains were read from a single sample in a study of blood T cell repertoires in COVID-19. Produced via immunoSEQ multiplex PCR; TCRdb's table is partial and in-frame only. The data contain under 200,000 clones, 79% of them singletons. Input material: peripheral blood. The receptor source for this set is a middle-aged woman with COVID-19, enrolled during active disease. Both conserved end residues are part of each CDR3. The D gene is left open where the match is weak. For some rows the clone size is stated as once, few or many, or as a class when expanded; others skip it.

length | D | size | J | V | CDR3 | DNA
16 | NA | NA | TRBJ2-5 | TRBV4-1 | CASSQDQQGYGATQYF | TGCGCCAGCAGCCAAGATCAACAGGGATACGGTGCGACCCAGTACTTC
13 | NA | once | TRBJ2-7 | TRBV10-2 | CASSQDYPGEQYF | TGCGCCAGCAGTCAGGACTACCCGGGCGAGCAGTACTTC
13 | TRBD1 | NA | TRBJ1-6 | TRBV5-1 | CASTGGEGSPLHF | TGCGCCAGCACAGGGGGTGAAGGTTCACCCCTCCACTTT
13 | NA | NA | TRBJ1-5 | TRBV18 | CASSPQGDQPQHF | TGTGCCAGCTCACCACAAGGGGATCAGCCCCAGCATTTT
14 | TRBD2 | NA | TRBJ2-2 | TRBV19 | CASSPPGLAHELFF | TGTGCCAGTAGTCCACCAGGACTAGCGCATGAGCTGTTTTTT
18 | NA | NA | TRBJ2-1 | TRBV5-1 | CASSLALQGGVSYNEQFF | TGCGCCAGCAGCTTGGCCCTACAAGGGGGAGTCTCCTACAATGAGCAGTTCTTC
15 | TRBD1 | NA | TRBJ2-7 | TRBV6-5 | CASSHDRGVSYEQYF | TGTGCCAGCAGCCACGACAGGGGGGTGTCCTACGAGCAGTACTTC
15 | NA | NA | TRBJ1-4 | TRBV2 | CASSRTAGGSEKLFF | TGTGCCAGCAGCAGGACAGCCGGAGGATCCGAAAAACTGTTTTTT
13 | TRBD1 | NA | TRBJ1-1 | TRBV6-5 | CASRSDREVSAFF | TGTGCCAGCAGATCCGACAGGGAAGTATCGGCTTTCTTT
11 | NA | NA | TRBJ2-1 | TRBV5-6 | CASRRFNEQFF | TGTGCCAGCAGACGGTTCAATGAGCAGTTCTTC
15 | TRBD2 | NA | TRBJ2-7 | TRBV6-6 | CASSSPLAGLAEQYF | TGTGCCAGCAGTTCGCCCCTAGCGGGACTCGCCGAGCAGTACTTC
14 | NA | NA | TRBJ1-4 | TRBV3-1/TRBV3-2 | CASSQRSFGEKLFF | TGTGCCAGCAGCCAACGTTCATTCGGGGAAAAACTGTTTTTT
15 | TRBD1 | NA | TRBJ1-3 | TRBV18 | CASSPLDRAGNTIYF | TGTGCCAGCTCACCACTCGACAGGGCTGGAAACACCATATATTTT
11 | NA | few | TRBJ2-7 | TRBV19 | CASSTTGEQYF | TGTGCCAGTAGTACCACAGGGGAGCAGTACTTC
16 | NA | NA | TRBJ1-2 | TRBV5-5 | CASSLPRADKNYGYTF | TGTGCCAGCAGCCTCCCGAGGGCAGATAAAAACTATGGCTACACCTTC
12 | NA | NA | TRBJ2-3 | TRBV19 | CASSTHRDTQYF | TGTGCCAGTAGTACCCACAGGGATACGCAGTATTTT
15 | NA | NA | TRBJ2-7 | TRBV27 | CASSFFRGINYEQYF | TGTGCCAGCAGTTTCTTTAGGGGCATTAACTACGAGCAGTACTTC
14 | NA | NA | TRBJ1-2 | TRBV6-2/TRBV6-3 | CASSYFLTSYGYTF | TGTGCCAGCAGTTATTTCCTAACGAGCTATGGCTACACCTTC
14 | NA | few | TRBJ2-2 | TRBV5-1 | CASSLRGNTGELFF | TGCGCCAGCAGCTTGAGAGGAAACACCGGGGAGCTGTTTTTT
20 | TRBD2 | NA | TRBJ2-5 | TRBV9 | CASSVGPRTERGLPQETQYF | TGTGCCAGCAGCGTAGGGCCCAGGACCGAGCGGGGTCTACCTCAAGAGACCCAGTACTTC
14 | TRBD1 | few | TRBJ1-5 | TRBV2 | CASSGDRVGQPQHF | TGTGCCAGCAGTGGGGACAGGGTTGGGCAGCCCCAGCATTTT
14 | NA | NA | TRBJ1-4 | TRBV30 | CAWRGDLGTGKLFF | TGTGCCTGGAGAGGTGACTTAGGGACTGGAAAACTGTTTTTT
14 | NA | NA | TRBJ1-1 | TRBV10-3 | CAISEHRDNTEAFF | TGTGCCATCAGTGAGCACAGGGATAACACTGAAGCTTTCTTT
13 | TRBD1 | NA | TRBJ1-2 | TRBV5-1 | CASSPDRGGGYTF | TGCGCCAGCAGCCCCGACAGGGGCGGAGGCTACACCTTC
15 | NA | NA | TRBJ1-5 | TRBV6-2/TRBV6-3 | CASTPRGLSNQPQHF | TGTGCCAGCACCCCCCGCGGCCTTAGCAATCAGCCCCAGCATTTT
16 | NA | NA | TRBJ1-2 | TRBV5-8 | CASSQAGLGFNYGYTF | TGTGCCAGCTCCCAAGCGGGGCTCGGGTTTAACTATGGCTACACCTTC
15 | NA | once | TRBJ2-1 | TRBV27 | CASTALGLAGNEQFF | TGTGCCAGTACCGCTCTAGGGCTAGCAGGCAATGAGCAGTTCTTC
16 | TRBD2 | NA | TRBJ2-3 | TRBV29-1 | CSVNYGGGGSTDTQYF | TGCAGCGTCAACTACGGCGGGGGAGGTAGCACAGATACGCAGTATTTT
15 | NA | NA | TRBJ1-5 | TRBV29-1 | CSVADGLLGNQPQHF | TGCAGCGTTGCGGACGGACTGTTGGGCAATCAGCCCCAGCATTTT
14 | TRBD2 | NA | TRBJ2-7 | TRBV7-9 | CASSLGTSGNEQYF | TGTGCCAGCAGCTTAGGGACTAGCGGTAACGAGCAGTACTTC
15 | TRBD1 | few | TRBJ2-2 | TRBV4-1 | CASSLTGDPTGELFF | TGCGCCAGCAGCCTAACAGGGGATCCCACCGGGGAGCTGTTTTTT
16 | TRBD1 | NA | TRBJ2-7 | TRBV5-1 | CASSLAPGTGAYEQYF | TGCGCCAGCAGCTTGGCTCCCGGGACAGGGGCCTACGAGCAGTACTTC
12 | TRBD1 | NA | TRBJ1-2 | TRBV10-3 | CAISGDRDGYTF | TGTGCCATCAGTGGGGACAGGGACGGCTACACCTTC
13 | NA | NA | TRBJ2-7 | TRBV6-5 | CASSDIPPYEQYF | TGTGCCAGCAGCGACATTCCCCCCTACGAGCAGTACTTC
15 | NA | NA | TRBJ2-7 | TRBV23-1 | CASSQLRGEWNEQYF | TGCGCCAGCAGTCAACTGCGCGGCGAGTGGAACGAGCAGTACTTC
15 | TRBD1 | NA | TRBJ2-7 | TRBV5-1 | CASSLVGQGPYEQYF | TGCGCCAGCAGCTTGGTCGGACAGGGGCCCTACGAGCAGTACTTC
12 | NA | NA | TRBJ2-7 | TRBV30 | CACLRGVYEQYF | TGTGCCTGTCTTCGGGGAGTATACGAGCAGTACTTC
14 | TRBD2 | NA | TRBJ2-1 | TRBV4-1 | CASSQEGLAEEQFF | TGCGCCAGCAGCCAAGAGGGACTAGCGGAGGAGCAGTTCTTC